This TCR beta chain was identified during a study of cytomegalovirus exposure and HLA in healthy donors. General study results and limits: Relative to equally common others, HLA-associated TCR beta chains showed greater clonal expansion in a later analysis.

Healthy bone marrow donors supplied every sample. Remarks on this clone: The antigen is undetermined.

Germline V gene data show CDR1 as SGHRS and CDR2 as YFSETQ. Trimming took 2 bases from V and 5 from J; bases not matched to a gene: 5. The CDR3 totals 15 residues. PCR used 60 Vbeta primers and 13 Jbeta primers. Repertoires were generated with immunoSEQ multiplex PCR, while TCRdb's copy carries only in-frame clones and drops some. Found here are roughly 130,000 clones, about four fifths of them singletons; the top ten hold 5% to 6.5%. This clonotype was obtained from a man aged 25 to 40 in good health and CMV-seronegative. The sequenced material came from PBMCs. The chain carries TRBV5-1 and TRBJ2-5, with 11 positions matching TRBD1. CDR3: CASSFSGTGGETQYF. In DNA form, the CDR3 reads TGCGCCAGCAGCTTTTCCGGGACAGGGGGTGAGACCCAGTACTTC.